This T cell receptor beta chain was identified in a study of T cell repertoires and HLA-DP antigens (dated by TCRdb to the late 2010s). Turning to the overall study: An in vitro model of CD4+ T cell alloreactivity against allogeneic HLA-DP presented by transduced HeLa cells was used in the study. Average DNA input was about 220 ng for sorted CD137+CD4+ samples, compared with about 1,100 ng for pre-culture CD4+ samples. One alloantigen differed from self by one peptide-binding groove amino acid, whereas the other differed by ten, modelling structurally similar versus dissimilar alloantigens. The three donors, two male and one female, ranged from the 18-to-29 to the 60-to-69 age band. General findings and caveats noted by the study authors: The naive and memory CD4+ repertoires were not analysed as separate populations. Clones undetected before culture had an average cumulative frequency of approximately 35% against one allele and roughly 50% against the other. Similar clonality (approximately 0.39) was observed for sorted CD137+ cells against both alloantigens, and this clonality was much higher than that observed in pre-culture samples (around 0.036). Limitations were identified as the inclusion of only a few donors, the use of a non-physiological HeLa antigen-presenting system, and the use of total CD4+ responder cells.

CDR1 GTSNPN and CDR2 SVGIG were looked up in the germline V gene (reference sequence). Deletion took 4 bases off V and 0 bases off J, with a span of 15 bases between the germline ends. Reading from cysteine to phenylalanine, the CDR3 counts 15 amino acids. Kept here is only the CDR3 DNA, which spans 45 bases and is read in frame from base 1. Magnetic bead negative selection was used to isolate untouched CD4+ T cells from Ficoll-separated PBMC, with purity averaging approximately 98%. Untouched CD4+ T cells were isolated with magnetic beads from Ficoll-separated PBMC, and a purity of 95% to 98% was reached with negligible CD8+ contamination. Donors were a few healthy blood donors whose buffy coats supplied peripheral blood mononuclear cells. Each of the three donors was CMV seronegative. The DNeasy Blood & Tissue Kit was used for extraction of genomic DNA. TCRB sequencing was performed on genomic DNA from sorted CD137+CD4+ cells and pre-culture CD4+ baseline samples from each subject.

TCRB CDR3 regions were amplified with the immunoSEQ multiplex PCR using forward primers for 54 TRBV segments and reverse primers for 13 TRBJ segments. Deep resolution, with a target of 200,000 T cell genomes, was applied to the sequencing of pre-culture CD4+ samples. Sequencing of amplicons was performed on an Illumina HiSeq System, and 87 bp reads covering the CDR3 were generated. As for the authors' bioinformatics: Reads were corrected for PCR and sequencing errors, and CDR3 regions were defined by alignment to IMGT reference sequences. Synthetic template pools were used to estimate the numbers of templates and unique rearrangements. Clonality was computed by subtracting Pielou's evenness from 1. The Daley-Smith estimator was used to estimate richness. Morisita's index served as the measure of repertoire overlap. Clones present in cultured samples but not detected in the pre-culture repertoire of the same donor were defined as low-abundance clones. TCRdb carries this immuneACCESS record with in-frame sequences only. Its versions omit some clonotypes, under half of them owing to an unresolved V gene in the studies checked, with the rest unexplained. That table is the source of V, J and clone size, and D and trimming were worked out from the DNA. In all, the sample holds about 73,000 clones, and around four fifths of those were seen once. Together, the top ten hold roughly 1.5% of the sample.

As concerns this clone: No cognate antigen has been identified for it. Per-base qualities were not stored, and no clone one base away is much larger.

This sequence originates from a man aged 60 to 69 in good health and CMV-seronegative. Recombination joined TRBV30 with TRBJ1-1; no D gene is confidently identified. The sequenced material came from CD4+ T cells from PBMCs. The CDR3 here reads CAWMRKGRLNTEAFF. The nucleotide sequence reads as follows: TGTGCCTGGATGCGAAAAGGACGGTTGAACACTGAAGCTTTCTTT.